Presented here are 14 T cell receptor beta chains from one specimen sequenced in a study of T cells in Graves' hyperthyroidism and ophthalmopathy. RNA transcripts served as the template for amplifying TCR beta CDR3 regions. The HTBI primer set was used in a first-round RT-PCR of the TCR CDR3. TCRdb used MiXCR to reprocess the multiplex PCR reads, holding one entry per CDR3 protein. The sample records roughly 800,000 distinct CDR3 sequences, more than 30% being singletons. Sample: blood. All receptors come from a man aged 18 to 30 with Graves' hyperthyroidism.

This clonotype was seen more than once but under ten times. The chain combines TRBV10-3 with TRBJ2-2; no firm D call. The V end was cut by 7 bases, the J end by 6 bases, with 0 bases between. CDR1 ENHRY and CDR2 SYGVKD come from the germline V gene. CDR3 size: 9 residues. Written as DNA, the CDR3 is TGTGCCATCACCGGGGAGCTGTTTTTT. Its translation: CAITGELFF.

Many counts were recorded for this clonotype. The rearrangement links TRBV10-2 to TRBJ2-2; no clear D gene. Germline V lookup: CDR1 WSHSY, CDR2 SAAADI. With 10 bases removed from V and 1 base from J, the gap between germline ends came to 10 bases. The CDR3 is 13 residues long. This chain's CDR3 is CANCAVNTGELFF. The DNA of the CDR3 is TGCGCCAACTGCGCTGTGAACACCGGGGAGCTGTTTTTT.

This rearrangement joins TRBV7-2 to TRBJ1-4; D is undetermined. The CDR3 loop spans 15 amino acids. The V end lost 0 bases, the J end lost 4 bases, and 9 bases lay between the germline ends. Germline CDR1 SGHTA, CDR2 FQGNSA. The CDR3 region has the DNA TGTGCCAGCAGCTTAGCAGGAGCCGATAATGAAAAACTGTTTTTT. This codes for CASSLAGADNEKLFF.

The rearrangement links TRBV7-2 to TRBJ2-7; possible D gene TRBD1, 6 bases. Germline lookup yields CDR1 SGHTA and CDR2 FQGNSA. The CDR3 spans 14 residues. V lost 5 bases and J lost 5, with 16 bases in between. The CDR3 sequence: CASSPWGLGDEQYF. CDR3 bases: TGTGCCAGCAGCCCATGGGGGCTGGGGGACGAGCAGTACTTC. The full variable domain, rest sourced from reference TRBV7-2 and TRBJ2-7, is GAGVSQSPSNKVTEKGKDVELRCDPISGHTALYWYRQSLGQGLEFLIYFQGNSAPDKSGLPSDRFSAERTGGSVSTLTIQRTQQEDSAVYLCASSPWGLGDEQYFGPGTRLTVT.

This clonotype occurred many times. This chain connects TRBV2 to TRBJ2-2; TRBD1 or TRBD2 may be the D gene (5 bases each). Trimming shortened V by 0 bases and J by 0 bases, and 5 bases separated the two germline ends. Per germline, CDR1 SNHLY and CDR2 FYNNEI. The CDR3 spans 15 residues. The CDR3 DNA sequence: TGTGCCAGCAGTGAAGCGGGGGCGAACACCGGGGAGCTGTTTTTT. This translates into CASSEAGANTGELFF.

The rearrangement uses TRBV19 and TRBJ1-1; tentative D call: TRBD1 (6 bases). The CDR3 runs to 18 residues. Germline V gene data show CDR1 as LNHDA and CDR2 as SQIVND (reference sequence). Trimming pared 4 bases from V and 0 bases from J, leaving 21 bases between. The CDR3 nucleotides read TGTGCCAGTAGTACGGGACACTCAACCAGGGGTATGAACACTGAAGCTTTCTTT. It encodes CASSTGHSTRGMNTEAFF.

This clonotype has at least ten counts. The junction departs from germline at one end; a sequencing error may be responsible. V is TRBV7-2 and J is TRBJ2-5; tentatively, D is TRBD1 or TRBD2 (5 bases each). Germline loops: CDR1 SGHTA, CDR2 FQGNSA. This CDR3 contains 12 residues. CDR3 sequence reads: CASSPEGARAHF. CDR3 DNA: TGTGCCAGCAGCCCCGAGGGCGCCAGGGCGCACTTC.

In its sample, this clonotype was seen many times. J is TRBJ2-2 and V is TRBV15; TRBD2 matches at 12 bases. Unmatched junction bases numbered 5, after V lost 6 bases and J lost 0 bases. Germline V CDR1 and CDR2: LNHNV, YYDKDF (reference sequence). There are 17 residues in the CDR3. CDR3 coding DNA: TGTGCCACCAGGAAGGGACTAGCGGGCGCGAACACCGGGGAGCTGTTTTTT. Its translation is CATRKGLAGANTGELFF.

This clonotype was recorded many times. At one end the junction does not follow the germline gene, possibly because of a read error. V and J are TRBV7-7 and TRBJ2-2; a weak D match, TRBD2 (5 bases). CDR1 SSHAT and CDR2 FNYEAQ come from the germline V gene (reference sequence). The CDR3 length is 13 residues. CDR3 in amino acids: CASSLAPTRELFF. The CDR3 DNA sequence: TGTGCTAGCAGCTTAGCGCCCACAAGGGAGCTGTTTTTT. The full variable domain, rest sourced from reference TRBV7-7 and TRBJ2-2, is GAGVSQSPRYKVTKRGQDVTLRCDPISSHATLYWYQQALGQGPEFLTYFNYEAQPDKSGLPSDRFSAERPEGSISTLTIQRTEQRDSAMYRCASSLAPTRELFFGEGSRLTVL.

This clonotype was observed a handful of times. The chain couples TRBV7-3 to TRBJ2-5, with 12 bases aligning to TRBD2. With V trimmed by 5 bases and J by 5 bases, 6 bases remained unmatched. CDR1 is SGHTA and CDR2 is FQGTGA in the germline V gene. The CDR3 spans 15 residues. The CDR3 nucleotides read TGTGCCAGCAGCAGGACTAGCGGGACTAGGGAGACCCAGTACTTC. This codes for CASSRTSGTRETQYF.

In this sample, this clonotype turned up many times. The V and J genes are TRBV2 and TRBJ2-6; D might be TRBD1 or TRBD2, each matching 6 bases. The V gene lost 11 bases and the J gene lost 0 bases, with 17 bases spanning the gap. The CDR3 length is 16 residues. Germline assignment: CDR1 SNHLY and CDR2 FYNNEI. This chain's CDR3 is CAALSKGGSGANVLTF. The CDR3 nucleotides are TGTGCCGCCCTTTCAAAGGGGGGCTCTGGGGCCAACGTCCTGACTTTC.

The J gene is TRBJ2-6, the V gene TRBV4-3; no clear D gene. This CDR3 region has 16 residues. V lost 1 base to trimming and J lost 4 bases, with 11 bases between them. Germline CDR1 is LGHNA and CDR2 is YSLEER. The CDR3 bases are TGCGCCAGCAGCCAAGGGGTCCCTCTGGGGGCCAACGTCCTGACTTTC. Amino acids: CASSQGVPLGANVLTF.

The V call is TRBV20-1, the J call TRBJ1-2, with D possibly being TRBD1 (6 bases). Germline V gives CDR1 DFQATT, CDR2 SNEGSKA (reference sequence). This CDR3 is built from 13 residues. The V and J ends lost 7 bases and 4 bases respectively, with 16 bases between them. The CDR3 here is CSVGPQQGYGYTF. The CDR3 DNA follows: TGCAGTGTTGGACCGCAACAGGGCTATGGCTACACCTTC.

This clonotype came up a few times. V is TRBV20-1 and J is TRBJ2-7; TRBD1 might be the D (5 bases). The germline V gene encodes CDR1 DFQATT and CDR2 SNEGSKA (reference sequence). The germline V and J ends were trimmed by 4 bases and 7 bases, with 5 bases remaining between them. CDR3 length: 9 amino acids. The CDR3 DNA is TGCAGTGCTAACAGGGAGCAGTACTTC. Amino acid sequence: CSANREQYF.